A selection of T cell receptor beta chains follows, all from one sample in a study of identical twins. Each CDR3 protein is one row after TCRdb ran MiXCR on the 5' RACE reads. The profile covers approximately 630,000 distinct CDR3 sequences, with around 7.5% appearing a single time and 1.6% taken by the ten largest. The same data also contributed to another study, on yellow fever vaccine responses in identical twins.

The sequenced sample consisted of PBMCs. Receptors were obtained from a woman aged 18-35 years in good health. The CDR3 runs from the conserved cysteine through the conserved F or W. Fields, in order: D gene, V gene, J gene, CDR3 protein. A D gene is named only where the DNA matches it firmly.

TRBD2,TRBV23-1,TRBJ2-5,CASSQLAEGETQYF
-,TRBV10-3,TRBJ1-1,CATRTDLNTEAFF
-,TRBV12-3/TRBV12-4,TRBJ1-2,CASSGQLANYGYTF
-,TRBV20-1,TRBJ2-3,CSARIGGGLGTDTQYF
-,TRBV18,TRBJ2-1,CASSPPLRTYNEQFF
-,TRBV20-1,TRBJ2-1,CSARDYRLPYNEQFF
TRBD2,TRBV4-2,TRBJ2-3,CASSQGLAGVDTQYF
-,TRBV20-1,TRBJ2-5,CSARKIPREDGYQETQYF
TRBD2,TRBV25-1,TRBJ2-1,CASGLAGGYEQFF
-,TRBV12-3/TRBV12-4,TRBJ2-5,CASRPRGAQETQYF
-,TRBV18,TRBJ1-1,CASSQEAGLNTEAFF
-,TRBV5-1,TRBJ2-6,CASSVSGANVLTF
-,TRBV2,TRBJ1-1,CASGDLIGPNTEAFF
-,TRBV15,TRBJ2-5,CATAWGQETQYF
-,TRBV7-2,TRBJ2-1,CASSFGQVWADEQFF
TRBD1,TRBV29-1,TRBJ2-7,CSVEDLNRGVYEQYF